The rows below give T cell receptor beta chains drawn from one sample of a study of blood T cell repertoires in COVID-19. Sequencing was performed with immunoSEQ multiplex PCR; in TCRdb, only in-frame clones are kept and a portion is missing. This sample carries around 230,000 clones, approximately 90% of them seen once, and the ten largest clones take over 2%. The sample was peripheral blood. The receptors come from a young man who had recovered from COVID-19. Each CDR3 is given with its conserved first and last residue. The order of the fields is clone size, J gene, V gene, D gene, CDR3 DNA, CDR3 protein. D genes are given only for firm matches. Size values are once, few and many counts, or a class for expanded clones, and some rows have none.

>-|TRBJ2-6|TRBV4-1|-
TGCGCCAGCAGCCTAGGGGTCTCGGCCGGGGCCAACGTCCTGACTTTC
CASSLGVSAGANVLTF
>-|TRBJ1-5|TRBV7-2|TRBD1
TGTGCCAGCAGCTCTGGACAGGGCCTCAGCAATCAGCCCCAGCATTTT
CASSSGQGLSNQPQHF
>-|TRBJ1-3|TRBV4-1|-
TGCGCCAGCAGCCAAGTCCTACCAATCTCTGGAAACACCATATATTTT
CASSQVLPISGNTIYF
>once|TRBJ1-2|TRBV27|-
TGTGCCAGCAGTTTAGGCGGGGGAGTCAACTATGGCTACACCTTC
CASSLGGGVNYGYTF
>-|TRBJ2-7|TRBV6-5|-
TGTGCCAGCAGTTCCCTCCCCTCCTACGAGCAGTACTTC
CASSSLPSYEQYF
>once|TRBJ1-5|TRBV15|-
TGTGCCACCAGCAGAGGTGCAGGCAATCAGCCCCAGCATTTT
CATSRGAGNQPQHF
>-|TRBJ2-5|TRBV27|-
TGTGCCAGCAGCGGGGTAATCCAAGAGACCCAGTACTTC
CASSGVIQETQYF
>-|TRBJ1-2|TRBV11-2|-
TGTGCCAGCAGCTCCGGGGACAACTTTAGCTATGGCTACACCTTC
CASSSGDNFSYGYTF
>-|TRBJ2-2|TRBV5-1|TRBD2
TGCGCCAGCCGCCCGGGGGGGCAGGACACCGGGGAGCTGTTTTTT
CASRPGGQDTGELFF
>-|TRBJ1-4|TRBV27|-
TGTGCCAGCAGTTTGCAGGGTTATGAAAAACTGTTTTTT
CASSLQGYEKLFF
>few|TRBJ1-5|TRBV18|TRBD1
TGTGCCAGCTCACGCGACAGGGGGAATAGCAATCAGCCCCAGCATTTT
CASSRDRGNSNQPQHF
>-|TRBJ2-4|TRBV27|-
TGTGCCGTCGGGGAGGCCAAAAACATTCAGTACTTC
CAVGEAKNIQYF
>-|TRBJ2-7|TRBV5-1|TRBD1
TGCGCCAGCAGCCCAGGGACAGGGGGTTCCTACGAGCAGTACTTC
CASSPGTGGSYEQYF
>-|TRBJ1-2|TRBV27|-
TGTGCCAGCAGTGGAACTACAGGGAGGGACTATGGCTACACCTTC
CASSGTTGRDYGYTF
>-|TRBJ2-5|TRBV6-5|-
TGTGCCAGCTCCAAGGGGGAGACCCAGTACTTC
CASSKGETQYF
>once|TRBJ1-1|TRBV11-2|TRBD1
TGTGCCAGCAGCCATTTTGGACAGGGGGCCGGCACTGAAGCTTTCTTT
CASSHFGQGAGTEAFF
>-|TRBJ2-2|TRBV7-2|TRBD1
TGTGCCAGCAGCCAGGGACAGGGGTGGACCGGGGAGCTGTTTTTT
CASSQGQGWTGELFF
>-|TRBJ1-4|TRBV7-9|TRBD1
TGTGCCAGCAGCTCCTCCGACAGGGGGATAGGTGAAAAACTGTTTTTT
CASSSSDRGIGEKLFF
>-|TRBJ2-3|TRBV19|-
TGTGCCAGTAGAGAAGCCAATTCAGATACGCAGTATTTT
CASREANSDTQYF
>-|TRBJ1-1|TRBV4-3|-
TGCGCCAGCAGCCAAGGGCTAACAGTCACTGAAGCTTTCTTT
CASSQGLTVTEAFF
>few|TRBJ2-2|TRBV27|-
TGTGCCAGCAGTTTTGGGAGGGGGTGGAACACCGGGGAGCTGTTTTTT
CASSFGRGWNTGELFF
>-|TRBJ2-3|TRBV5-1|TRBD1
TGCGCCAGCAGCTTTCTTCAGGGGGCTGGCACAGATACGCAGTATTTT
CASSFLQGAGTDTQYF
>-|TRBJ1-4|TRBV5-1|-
TGCGCCAGCAGTCTGGGGGGTACTAATGAAAAACTGTTTTTT
CASSLGGTNEKLFF
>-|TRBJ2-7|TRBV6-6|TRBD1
TGTGCCAGCAGTTACGGGACAGCGATCTACGAGCAGTACTTC
CASSYGTAIYEQYF
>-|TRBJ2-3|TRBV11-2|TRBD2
TGTGCCAGCAGCTTAGGTCGGCTCTCTAGCGGGGGGAGCACAGATACGCAGTATTTT
CASSLGRLSSGGSTDTQYF
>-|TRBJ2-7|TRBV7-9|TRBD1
TGTGCCAGCAGCTTAGCGCGGAGAGGACAGGGTTACGAGCAGTACTTC
CASSLARRGQGYEQYF
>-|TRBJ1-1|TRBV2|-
TGTGCCACCGGGAGACAGAACACTGAAGCTTTCTTT
CATGRQNTEAFF
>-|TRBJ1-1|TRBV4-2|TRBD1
TGTGCCAGCAGCCAACCGACAGGGGAAGGGCTAATGAACACTGAAGCTTTCTTT
CASSQPTGEGLMNTEAFF
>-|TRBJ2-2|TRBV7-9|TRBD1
TGTGCCTGCCAGGGGGACAGTCTCGGGGAGCTGTTTTTT
CACQGDSLGELFF
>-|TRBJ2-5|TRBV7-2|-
TGTGCCAGCAGCTTACGGCCGGGGTTTCAAGAGACCCAGTACTTC
CASSLRPGFQETQYF
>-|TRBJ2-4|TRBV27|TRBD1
TGTGCCAGCAGACCCCCTCGGGGACAGGGGGCAACGCGGAACATTCAGTACTTC
CASRPPRGQGATRNIQYF
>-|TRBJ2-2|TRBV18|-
TGTGCCAGCTCAATTGAGTCCGGGGAGCTGTTTTTT
CASSIESGELFF